This is a list of T cell receptor beta chains from one sample in a study of blood T cell repertoires in COVID-19. Clones were sequenced by immunoSEQ multiplex PCR, and TCRdb holds only the in-frame ones, with some missing. The table shows about 250,000 clones, with 70% to 90% occurring only once. The source material was peripheral blood. Receptors originate from a woman aged 40-49 years who had recovered from COVID-19. The CDR3 runs from the conserved cysteine through the conserved F or W. The order of the fields is V gene, CDR3 length, CDR3 protein.

V: TRBV7-2; length: 15; CDR3: CASSLGTGLNTEAFF
V: TRBV24-1; length: 14; CDR3: CATEGRGSTDTQYF
V: TRBV19; length: 18; CDR3: CASRDGLAGGFAPNEQFF
V: TRBV5-8; length: 16; CDR3: CASRHDRMVGRETQYF
V: TRBV19; length: 14; CDR3: CASSIDGNTGELFF
V: TRBV29-1; length: 13; CDR3: CSVEWRGHNEQFF
V: TRBV7-6; length: 15; CDR3: CASSLAGQGTYEQYF
V: TRBV28; length: 18; CDR3: CASSLGLEVGQQDYEQYF
V: TRBV4-2; length: 14; CDR3: CASSDGTGPSEQYF
V: TRBV29-1; length: 12; CDR3: CSVEGLTDTQYF
V: TRBV18; length: 11; CDR3: CASSLQETQYF
V: TRBV9; length: 14; CDR3: CASSEGLAGYEQYF
V: TRBV7-8; length: 14; CDR3: CASSRTSGEETQYF
V: TRBV24-1; length: 16; CDR3: CATSDLGLAGGNEQFF
V: TRBV6-2/TRBV6-3; length: 18; CDR3: CASSYSKLLATPYNEQFF
V: TRBV15; length: 19; CDR3: CATSRDGQGVGATNEKLFF
V: TRBV6-6; length: 15; CDR3: CASSYIGDKNYGYTF
V: TRBV7-2; length: 15; CDR3: CASSLARGGQNEQFF
V: TRBV5-1; length: 15; CDR3: CASSLRTGNPYEQYF
V: TRBV9; length: 15; CDR3: CASSVGGGNSYEQYF
V: TRBV29-1; length: 11; CDR3: CSVEETAEAFF
V: TRBV19; length: 13; CDR3: CASSPRQGYGYTF
V: TRBV11-3; length: 16; CDR3: CASSLGGGGSYNEQFF
V: TRBV7-2; length: 14; CDR3: CASSRRQGGEKLFF
V: TRBV11-2; length: 14; CDR3: CASSFLRGAGELFF
V: TRBV7-3; length: 16; CDR3: CASSPGQGQAGNTIYF
V: TRBV29-1; length: 16; CDR3: CSVLLSSTGRNQPQHF
V: TRBV24-1; length: 15; CDR3: CATSRDSTNTGELFF
V: TRBV10-3; length: 12; CDR3: CAISETGDTQYF
V: TRBV6-5; length: 14; CDR3: CASSYAQGPYGYTF
V: TRBV6-5; length: 15; CDR3: CASSKSGTLSEKLFF
V: TRBV11-3; length: 13; CDR3: CASRLAEYNEQFF
V: TRBV7-9; length: 13; CDR3: CASSYLTSGEQYF